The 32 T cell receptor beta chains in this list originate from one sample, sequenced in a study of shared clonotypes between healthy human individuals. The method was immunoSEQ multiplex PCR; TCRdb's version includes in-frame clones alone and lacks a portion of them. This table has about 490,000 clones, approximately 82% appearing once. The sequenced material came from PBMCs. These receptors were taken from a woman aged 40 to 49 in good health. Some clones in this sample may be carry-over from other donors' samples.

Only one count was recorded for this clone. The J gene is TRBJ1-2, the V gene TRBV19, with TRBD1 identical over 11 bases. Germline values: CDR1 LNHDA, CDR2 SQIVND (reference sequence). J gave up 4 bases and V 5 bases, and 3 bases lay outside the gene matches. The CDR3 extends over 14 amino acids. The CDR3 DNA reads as TGTGCCAGTAGTGGGACAGGGGGAATCTATGGCTACACCTTC. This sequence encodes CASSGTGGIYGYTF.

This chain's CDR3 is CASSPSGRGSYEQYF. DNA for the CDR3: TGCGCCAGCAGCCCTAGCGGGAGAGGTTCCTACGAGCAGTACTTC. This chain uses TRBV4-1 with TRBJ2-7, with 10 positions matching TRBD2. This CDR3 is 15 amino acids long. The V gene end was trimmed by 4 bases and the J gene end by 1 base; junction bases not matched to a gene: 4. Germline V gives CDR1 MGHRA, CDR2 YSYEKL.

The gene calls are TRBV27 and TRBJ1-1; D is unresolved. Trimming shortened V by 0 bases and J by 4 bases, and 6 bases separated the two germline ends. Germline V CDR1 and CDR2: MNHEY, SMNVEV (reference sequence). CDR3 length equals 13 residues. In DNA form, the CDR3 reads TGTGCCAGCAGTTTATCCTTGCGCACTGAAGCTTTCTTT. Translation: CASSLSLRTEAFF.

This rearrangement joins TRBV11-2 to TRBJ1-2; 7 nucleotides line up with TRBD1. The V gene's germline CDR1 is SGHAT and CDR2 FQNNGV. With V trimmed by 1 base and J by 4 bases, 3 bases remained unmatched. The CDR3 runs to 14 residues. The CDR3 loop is CASSLAGTAYGYTF. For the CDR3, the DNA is TGTGCCAGCAGCTTAGCTGGGACAGCCTATGGCTACACCTTC.

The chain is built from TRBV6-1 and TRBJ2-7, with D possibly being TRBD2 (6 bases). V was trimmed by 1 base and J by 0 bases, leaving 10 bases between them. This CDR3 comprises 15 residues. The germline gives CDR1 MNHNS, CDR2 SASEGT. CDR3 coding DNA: TGTGCCAGCAGTGAAGAGGCTAGCGCCTCCTACGAGCAGTACTTC. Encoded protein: CASSEEASASYEQYF.

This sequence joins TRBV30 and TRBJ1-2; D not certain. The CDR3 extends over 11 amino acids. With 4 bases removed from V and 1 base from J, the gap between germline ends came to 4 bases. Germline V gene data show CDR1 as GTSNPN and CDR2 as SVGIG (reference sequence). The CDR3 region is CAWTSNYGYTF. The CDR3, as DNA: TGTGCCTGGACAAGTAACTATGGCTACACCTTC.

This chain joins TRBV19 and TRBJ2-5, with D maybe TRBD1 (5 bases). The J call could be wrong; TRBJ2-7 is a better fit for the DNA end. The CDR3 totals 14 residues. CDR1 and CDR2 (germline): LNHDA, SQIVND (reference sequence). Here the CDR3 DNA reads TGTGCCAGTAGTATAGGGGGCCTAAGCTACGAGCAGTACTTC. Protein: CASSIGGLSYEQYF.

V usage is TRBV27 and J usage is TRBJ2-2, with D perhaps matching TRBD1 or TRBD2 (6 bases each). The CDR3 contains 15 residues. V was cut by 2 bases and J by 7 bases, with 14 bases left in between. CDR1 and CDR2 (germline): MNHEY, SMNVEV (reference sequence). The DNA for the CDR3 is TGTGCCAGCAGTTTAGGGGGGACATTAGGCGGGGAGCTGTTTTTT. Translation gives CASSLGGTLGGELFF.

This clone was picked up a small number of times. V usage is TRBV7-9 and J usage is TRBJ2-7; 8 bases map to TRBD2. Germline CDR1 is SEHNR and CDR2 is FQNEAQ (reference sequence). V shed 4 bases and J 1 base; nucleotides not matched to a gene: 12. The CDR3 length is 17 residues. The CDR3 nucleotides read TGTGCCAGCAGCTCGACAGGAAGGCGGGGGGTATCCTACGAGCAGTACTTC. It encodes CASSSTGRRGVSYEQYF. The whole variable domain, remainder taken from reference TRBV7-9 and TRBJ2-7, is DTGVSQNPRHKITKRGQNVTFRCDPISEHNRLYWYRQTLGQGPEFLTYFQNEAQLEKSRLLSDRFSAERPKGSFSTLEIQRTEQGDSAMYLCASSSTGRRGVSYEQYFGPGTRLTVT.

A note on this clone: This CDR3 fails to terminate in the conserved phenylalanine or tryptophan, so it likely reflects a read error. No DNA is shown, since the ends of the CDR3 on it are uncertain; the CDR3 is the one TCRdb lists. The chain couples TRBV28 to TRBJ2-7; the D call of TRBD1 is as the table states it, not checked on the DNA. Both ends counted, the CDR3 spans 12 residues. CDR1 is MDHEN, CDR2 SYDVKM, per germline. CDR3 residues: CASSSGQGGKVL.

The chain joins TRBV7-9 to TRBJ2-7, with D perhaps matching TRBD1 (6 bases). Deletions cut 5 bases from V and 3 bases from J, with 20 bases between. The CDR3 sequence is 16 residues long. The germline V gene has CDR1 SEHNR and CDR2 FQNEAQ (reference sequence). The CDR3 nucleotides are TGTGCCAGCAGCATTACGGGACATCCAGTTATCTACGAGCAGTACTTC. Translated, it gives CASSITGHPVIYEQYF.

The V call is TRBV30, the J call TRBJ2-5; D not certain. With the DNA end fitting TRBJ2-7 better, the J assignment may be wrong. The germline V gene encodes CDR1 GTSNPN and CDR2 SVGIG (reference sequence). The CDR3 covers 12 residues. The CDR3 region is CAWSETPYEQYF. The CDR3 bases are TGTGCCTGGAGTGAAACCCCCTACGAGCAGTACTTC.

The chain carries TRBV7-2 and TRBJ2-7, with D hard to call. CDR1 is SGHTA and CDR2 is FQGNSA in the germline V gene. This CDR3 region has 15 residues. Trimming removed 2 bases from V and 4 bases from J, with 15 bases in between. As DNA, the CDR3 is TGTGCCAGCAGCTTAAGTACTGCAGAGGCTTACGAGCAGTACTTC. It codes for CASSLSTAEAYEQYF.

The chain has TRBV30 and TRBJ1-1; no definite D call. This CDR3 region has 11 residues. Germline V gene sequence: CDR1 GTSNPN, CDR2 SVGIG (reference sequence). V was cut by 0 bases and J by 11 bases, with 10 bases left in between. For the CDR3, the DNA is TGTGCCTGGAGTGTACGAGACAACGCTTTCTTT. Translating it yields CAWSVRDNAFF.

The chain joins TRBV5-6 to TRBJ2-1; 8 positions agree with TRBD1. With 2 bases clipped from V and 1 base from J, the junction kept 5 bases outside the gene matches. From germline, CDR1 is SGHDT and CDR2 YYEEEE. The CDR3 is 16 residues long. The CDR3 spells CASSLDRGESYNEQFF. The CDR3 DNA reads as TGTGCCAGCAGCTTAGACAGGGGCGAATCCTACAATGAGCAGTTCTTC.

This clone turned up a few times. Here the CDR3 reads CASSLKGAQETQYF. The CDR3 DNA reads as TGCGCCAGCAGCTTGAAGGGGGCCCAAGAGACCCAGTACTTC. V is TRBV5-1 and J is TRBJ2-5; 7 nucleotides match TRBD1. This CDR3 region has 14 residues. The J segment lost 1 base and the V segment lost 1 base, leaving 1 base of the junction unmatched. Per the germline V gene, CDR1 is SGHRS and CDR2 is YFSETQ.

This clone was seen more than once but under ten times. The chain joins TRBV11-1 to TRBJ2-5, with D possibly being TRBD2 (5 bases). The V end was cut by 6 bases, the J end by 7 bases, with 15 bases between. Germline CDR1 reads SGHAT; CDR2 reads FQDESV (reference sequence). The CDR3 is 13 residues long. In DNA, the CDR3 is TGTGCCAGCAGGCGGGCCACTCGGGGGACCCAGTACTTC. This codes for CASRRATRGTQYF.

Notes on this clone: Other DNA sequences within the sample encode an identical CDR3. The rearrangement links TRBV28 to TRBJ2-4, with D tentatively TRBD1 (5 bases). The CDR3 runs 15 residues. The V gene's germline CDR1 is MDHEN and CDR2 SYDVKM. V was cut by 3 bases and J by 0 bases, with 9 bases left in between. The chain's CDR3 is CASSLQGLAKNIQYF. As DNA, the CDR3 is TGTGCCAGCAGTTTGCAGGGTTTAGCCAAAAACATTCAGTACTTC.

The DNA of the CDR3 is TGTGCCTGGGCACGTCAGAACACTGAAGCTTTCTTT. Amino acid sequence: CAWARQNTEAFF. The chain has TRBV30 and TRBJ1-1, with D unclear. V lost 5 bases, J lost 1 base, and 8 bases lay in between. This CDR3 is built from 12 residues. Germline CDR1 and CDR2: GTSNPN and SVGIG (reference sequence).

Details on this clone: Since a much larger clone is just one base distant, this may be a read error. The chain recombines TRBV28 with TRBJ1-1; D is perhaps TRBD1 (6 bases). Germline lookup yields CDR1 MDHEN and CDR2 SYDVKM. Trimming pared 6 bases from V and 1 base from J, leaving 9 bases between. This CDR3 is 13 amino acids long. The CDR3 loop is CASSEGGNTEAFF. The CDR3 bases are TGTGCCAGCAGCGAAGGGGGGAACACTGAAGCTTTCTTT.

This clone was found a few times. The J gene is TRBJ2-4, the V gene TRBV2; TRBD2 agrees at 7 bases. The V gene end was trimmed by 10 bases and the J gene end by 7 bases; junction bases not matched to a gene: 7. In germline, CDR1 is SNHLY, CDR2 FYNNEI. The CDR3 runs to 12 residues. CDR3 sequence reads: CATGGSMNIQYF. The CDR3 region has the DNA TGTGCCACCGGGGGGTCCATGAACATTCAGTACTTC.

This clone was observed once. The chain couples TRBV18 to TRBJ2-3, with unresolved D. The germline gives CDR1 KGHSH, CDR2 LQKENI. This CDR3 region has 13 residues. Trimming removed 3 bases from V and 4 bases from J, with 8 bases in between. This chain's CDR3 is CASSPPLADTQYF. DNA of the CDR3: TGTGCCAGCTCACCCCCCCTGGCAGATACGCAGTATTTT.

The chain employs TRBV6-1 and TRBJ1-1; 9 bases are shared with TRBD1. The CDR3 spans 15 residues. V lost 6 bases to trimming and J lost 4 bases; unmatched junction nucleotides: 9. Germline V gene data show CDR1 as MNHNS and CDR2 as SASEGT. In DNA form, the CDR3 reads TGTGCCAGCAGCGCGGACAGGGGCGGGAGCACTGAAGCTTTCTTT. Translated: CASSADRGGSTEAFF.

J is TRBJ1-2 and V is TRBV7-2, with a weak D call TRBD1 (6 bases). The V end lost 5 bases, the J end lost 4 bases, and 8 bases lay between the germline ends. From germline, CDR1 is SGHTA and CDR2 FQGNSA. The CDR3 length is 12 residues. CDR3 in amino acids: CASSEQGYGYTF. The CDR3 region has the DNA TGTGCCAGCAGCGAACAGGGCTATGGCTACACCTTC. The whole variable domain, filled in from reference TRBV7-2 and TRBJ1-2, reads GAGVSQSPSNKVTEKGKDVELRCDPISGHTALYWYRQSLGQGLEFLIYFQGNSAPDKSGLPSDRFSAERTGGSVSTLTIQRTQQEDSAVYLCASSEQGYGYTFGSGTRLTVV.

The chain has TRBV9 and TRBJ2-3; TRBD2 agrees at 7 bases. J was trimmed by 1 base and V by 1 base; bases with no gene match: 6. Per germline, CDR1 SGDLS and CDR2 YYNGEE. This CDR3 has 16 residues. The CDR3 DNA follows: TGTGCCAGCAGCGTACGGGGGAGGGCCGGCACAGATACGCAGTATTTT. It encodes CASSVRGRAGTDTQYF.

The CDR3 protein is CASSWDTAESYEQYF. The DNA of the CDR3 is TGCGCCAGCAGCTGGGACACGGCGGAATCCTACGAGCAGTACTTC. The V and J genes are TRBV5-1 and TRBJ2-7; TRBD1 is a possible D gene (6 bases). CDR3 length equals 15 residues. Germline assignment: CDR1 SGHRS and CDR2 YFSETQ. V was trimmed by 3 bases and J by 1 base, leaving 14 bases between them. Full variable domain (rest looked up from reference TRBV5-1 and TRBJ2-7): KAGVTQTPRYLIKTRGQQVTLSCSPISGHRSVSWYQQTPGQGLQFLFEYFSETQRNKGNFPGRFSGRQFSNSRSEMNVSTLELGDSALYLCASSWDTAESYEQYFGPGTRLTVT.

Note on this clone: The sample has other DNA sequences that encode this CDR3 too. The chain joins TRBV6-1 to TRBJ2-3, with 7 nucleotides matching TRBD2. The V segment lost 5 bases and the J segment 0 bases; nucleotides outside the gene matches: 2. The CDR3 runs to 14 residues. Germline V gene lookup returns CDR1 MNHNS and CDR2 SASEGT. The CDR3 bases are TGTGCCAGCAGTCCACTAGCGAGCACAGATACGCAGTATTTT. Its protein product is CASSPLASTDTQYF.

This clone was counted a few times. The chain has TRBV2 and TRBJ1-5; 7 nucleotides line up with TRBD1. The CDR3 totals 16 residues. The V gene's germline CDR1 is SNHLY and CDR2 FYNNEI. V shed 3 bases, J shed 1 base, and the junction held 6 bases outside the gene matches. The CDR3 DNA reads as TGTGCCAGCAGTGATCAGACAGGGTTGAGCAATCAGCCCCAGCATTTT. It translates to CASSDQTGLSNQPQHF.

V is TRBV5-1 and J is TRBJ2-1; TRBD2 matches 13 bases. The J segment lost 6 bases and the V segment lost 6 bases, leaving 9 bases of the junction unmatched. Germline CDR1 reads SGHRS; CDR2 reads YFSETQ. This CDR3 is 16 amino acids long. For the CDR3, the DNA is TGCGCCAGCACTTCAGGGGGACTAGCGGGAACCAATGAGCAGTTCTTC. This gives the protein CASTSGGLAGTNEQFF.

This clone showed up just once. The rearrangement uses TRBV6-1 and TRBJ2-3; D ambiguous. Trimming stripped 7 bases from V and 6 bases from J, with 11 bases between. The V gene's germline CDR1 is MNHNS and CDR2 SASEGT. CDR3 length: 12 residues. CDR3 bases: TGTGCCAGCAATCGACTGGTTGATACGCAGTATTTT. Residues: CASNRLVDTQYF.

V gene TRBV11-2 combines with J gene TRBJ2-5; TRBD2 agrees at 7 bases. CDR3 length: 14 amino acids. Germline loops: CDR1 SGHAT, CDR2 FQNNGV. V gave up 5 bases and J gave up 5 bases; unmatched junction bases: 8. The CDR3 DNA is TGTGCCAGCAGCGATCCGGGGGGAGGGGAGACCCAGTACTTC. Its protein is CASSDPGGGETQYF.

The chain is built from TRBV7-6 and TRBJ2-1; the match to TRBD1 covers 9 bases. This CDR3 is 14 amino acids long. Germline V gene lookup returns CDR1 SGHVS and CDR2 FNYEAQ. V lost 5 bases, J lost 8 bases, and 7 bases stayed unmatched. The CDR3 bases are TGTGCCAGCAGCCCTATACAGGGGGCATATGAGCAGTTCTTC. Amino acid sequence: CASSPIQGAYEQFF.